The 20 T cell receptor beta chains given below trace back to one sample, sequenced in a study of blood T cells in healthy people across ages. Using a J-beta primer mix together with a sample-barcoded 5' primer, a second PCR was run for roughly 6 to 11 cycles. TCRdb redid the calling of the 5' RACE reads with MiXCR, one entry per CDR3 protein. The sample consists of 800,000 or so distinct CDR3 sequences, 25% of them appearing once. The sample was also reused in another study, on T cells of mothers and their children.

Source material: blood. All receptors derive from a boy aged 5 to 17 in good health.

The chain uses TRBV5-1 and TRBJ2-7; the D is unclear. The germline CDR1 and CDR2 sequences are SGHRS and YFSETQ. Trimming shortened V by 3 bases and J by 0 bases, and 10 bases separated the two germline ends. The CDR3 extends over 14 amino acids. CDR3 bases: TGCGCCAGCAGCTCATGGCAGGACTCCTACGAGCAGTACTTC. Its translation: CASSSWQDSYEQYF.

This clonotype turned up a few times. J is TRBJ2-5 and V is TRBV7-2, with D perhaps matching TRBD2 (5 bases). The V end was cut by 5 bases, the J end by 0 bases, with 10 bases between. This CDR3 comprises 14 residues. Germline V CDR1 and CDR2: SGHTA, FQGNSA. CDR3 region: CASSVAGNQETQYF. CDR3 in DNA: TGTGCCAGCAGCGTCGCCGGGAACCAAGAGACCCAGTACTTC.

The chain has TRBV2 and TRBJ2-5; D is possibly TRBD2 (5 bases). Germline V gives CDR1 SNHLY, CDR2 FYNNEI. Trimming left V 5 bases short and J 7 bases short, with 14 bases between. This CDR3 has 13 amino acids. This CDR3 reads CASSQQEEGTQYF. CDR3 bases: TGTGCCAGCAGTCAGCAAGAAGAGGGGACCCAGTACTTC.

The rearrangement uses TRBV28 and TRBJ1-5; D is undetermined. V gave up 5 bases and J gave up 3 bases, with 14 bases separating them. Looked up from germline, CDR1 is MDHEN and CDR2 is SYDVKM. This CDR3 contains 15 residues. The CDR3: CASSPMPRSNQPQHF. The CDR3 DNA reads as TGTGCCAGCAGTCCCATGCCCAGGTCCAATCAGCCCCAGCATTTT.

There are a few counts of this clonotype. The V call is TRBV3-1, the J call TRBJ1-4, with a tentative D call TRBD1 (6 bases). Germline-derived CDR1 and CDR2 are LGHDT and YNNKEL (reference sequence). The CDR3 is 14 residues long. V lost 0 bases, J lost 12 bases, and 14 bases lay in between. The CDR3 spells CASSQEAGAHQLFF. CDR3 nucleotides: TGTGCCAGCAGCCAAGAGGCAGGGGCGCATCAACTGTTTTTT.

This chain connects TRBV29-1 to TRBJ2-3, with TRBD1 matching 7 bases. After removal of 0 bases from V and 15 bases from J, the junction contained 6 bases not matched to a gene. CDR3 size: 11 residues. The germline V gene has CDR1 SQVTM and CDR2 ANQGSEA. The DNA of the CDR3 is TGCAGCGTTGAAGATCCGGGACAGCTTTATTTT. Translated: CSVEDPGQLYF.

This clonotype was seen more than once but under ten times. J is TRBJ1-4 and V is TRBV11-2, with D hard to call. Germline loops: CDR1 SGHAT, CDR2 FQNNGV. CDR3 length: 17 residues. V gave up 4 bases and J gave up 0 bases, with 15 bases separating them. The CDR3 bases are TGTGCCAGCAGCTCCCGCGGTTCGTTAACAACTAATGAAAAACTGTTTTTT. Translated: CASSSRGSLTTNEKLFF.

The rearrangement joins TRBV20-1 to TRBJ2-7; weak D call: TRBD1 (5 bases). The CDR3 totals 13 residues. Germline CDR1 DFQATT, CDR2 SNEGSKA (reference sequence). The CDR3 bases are TGCACCAGCCTCAGAGATATCCAGGGCGAGCAGTACTTC. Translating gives CTSLRDIQGEQYF.

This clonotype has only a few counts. CDR3 region: CASSQAGSYNEQFF. CDR3 nucleotides: TGTGCCAGCAGCCAAGCTGGCTCCTACAATGAGCAGTTCTTC. The chain combines TRBV4-2 with TRBJ2-1; no clear D. The CDR3 contains 14 residues. Trimming removed 1 base from V and 0 bases from J, with 4 bases in between. CDR1 and CDR2 (germline): LGHNA, YNFKEQ.

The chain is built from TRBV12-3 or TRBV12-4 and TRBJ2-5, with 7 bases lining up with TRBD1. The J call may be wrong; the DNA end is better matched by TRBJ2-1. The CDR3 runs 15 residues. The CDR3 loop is CASRLTGKANNEQFF. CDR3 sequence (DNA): TGTGCCAGCAGGCTGACAGGGAAAGCGAACAATGAGCAGTTCTTC.

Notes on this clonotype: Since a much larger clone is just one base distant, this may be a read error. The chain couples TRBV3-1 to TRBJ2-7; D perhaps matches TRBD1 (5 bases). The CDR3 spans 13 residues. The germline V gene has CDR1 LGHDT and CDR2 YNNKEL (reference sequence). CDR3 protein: CASSQDWGYKQYF. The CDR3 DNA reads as TGTGCCAGCAGCCAAGATTGGGGCTACAAGCAGTACTTC.

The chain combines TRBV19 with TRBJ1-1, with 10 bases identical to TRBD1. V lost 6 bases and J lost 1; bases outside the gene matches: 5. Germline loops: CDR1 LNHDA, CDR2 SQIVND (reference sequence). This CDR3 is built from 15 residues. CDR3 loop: CASRTRQGANTEAFF. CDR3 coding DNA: TGTGCCAGTAGAACCAGACAGGGGGCGAACACTGAAGCTTTCTTT.

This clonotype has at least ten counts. CDR3 sequence reads: CASSLGRGSTYEQYF. The CDR3 nucleotides read TGTGCCAGCAGCTTAGGGCGGGGGTCAACCTACGAGCAGTACTTC. This chain joins TRBV7-2 and TRBJ2-7; TRBD2 matches at 7 bases. With V trimmed by 1 base and J by 2 bases, 5 bases remained unmatched. This CDR3 is built from 15 residues. Germline V lookup: CDR1 SGHTA, CDR2 FQGNSA.

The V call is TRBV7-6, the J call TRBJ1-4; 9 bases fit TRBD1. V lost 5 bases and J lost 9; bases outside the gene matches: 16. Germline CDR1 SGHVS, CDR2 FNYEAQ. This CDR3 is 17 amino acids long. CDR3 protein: CASSLTLRDRVKKKLFF. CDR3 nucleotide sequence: TGTGCCAGCAGCCTGACACTCCGGGACAGGGTAAAAAAAAAACTGTTTTTT.

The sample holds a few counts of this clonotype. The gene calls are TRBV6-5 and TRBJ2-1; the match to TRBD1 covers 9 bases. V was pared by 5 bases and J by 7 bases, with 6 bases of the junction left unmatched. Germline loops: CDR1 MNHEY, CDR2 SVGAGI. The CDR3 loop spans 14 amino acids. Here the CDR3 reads CASSRDRVLNEQFF. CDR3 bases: TGTGCCAGCAGTAGGGACAGGGTTTTGAATGAGCAGTTCTTC.

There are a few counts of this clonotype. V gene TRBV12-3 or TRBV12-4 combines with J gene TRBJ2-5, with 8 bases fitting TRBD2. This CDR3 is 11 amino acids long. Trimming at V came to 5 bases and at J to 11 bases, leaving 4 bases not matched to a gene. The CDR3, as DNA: TGTGCCAGCAGTCAACAGCGGGGGCAGTACTTC. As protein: CASSQQRGQYF.

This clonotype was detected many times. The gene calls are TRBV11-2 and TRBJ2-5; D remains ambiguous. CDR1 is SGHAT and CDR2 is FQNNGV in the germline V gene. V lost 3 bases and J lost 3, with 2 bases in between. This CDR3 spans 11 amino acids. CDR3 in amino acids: CASSFKETQYF. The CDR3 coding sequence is TGTGCCAGCAGCTTTAAAGAGACCCAGTACTTC.

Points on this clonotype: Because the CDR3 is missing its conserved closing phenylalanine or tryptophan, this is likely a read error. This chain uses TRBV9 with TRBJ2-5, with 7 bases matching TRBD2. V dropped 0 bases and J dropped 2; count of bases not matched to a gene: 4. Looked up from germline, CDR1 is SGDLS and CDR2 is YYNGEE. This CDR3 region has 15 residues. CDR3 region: CASSVVEREQETQYL. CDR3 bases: TGTGCCAGCAGCGTAGTGGAGCGGGAACAAGAGACCCAGTACCTC.

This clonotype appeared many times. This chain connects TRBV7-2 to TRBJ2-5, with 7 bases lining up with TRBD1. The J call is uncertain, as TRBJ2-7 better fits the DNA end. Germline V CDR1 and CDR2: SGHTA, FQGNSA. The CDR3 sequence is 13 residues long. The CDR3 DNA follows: TGTGCCAGCAGCTCCCGGGACAGCCACGAGCAGTACTTC. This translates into CASSSRDSHEQYF.

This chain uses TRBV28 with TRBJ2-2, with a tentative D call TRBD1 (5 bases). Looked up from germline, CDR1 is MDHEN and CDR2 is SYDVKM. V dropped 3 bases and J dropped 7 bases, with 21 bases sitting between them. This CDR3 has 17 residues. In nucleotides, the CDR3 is TGTGCCAGCAGTTTGGTCTCGGTCGGCAGGGCGGTCGGGGAGCTGTTTTTT. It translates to CASSLVSVGRAVGELFF.